A single sample is the source of the 14 T cell receptor beta chains below, sequenced in a study of OX40 agonist ivuxolimab in advanced cancers. TCRdb keeps only in-frame clones here, not all; method: immunoSEQ multiplex PCR. Found here are some 90,000 clones, about 90% of them singletons; the top ten hold 4.5% to 5.5%. The specimen comprised CD4+ or CD8+ T cells sorted from blood, sampled in a trial of the OX40 agonist ivuxolimab. Receptors were obtained from an adult with an advanced solid tumor such as melanoma, head and neck, liver or kidney cancer.

The chain links TRBV19 to TRBJ2-1; 8 bases agree with TRBD2. Germline V gene lookup returns CDR1 LNHDA and CDR2 SQIVND (reference sequence). The CDR3 is 14 residues long. J was trimmed by 6 bases and V by 11 bases; bases with no gene match: 12. The DNA of the CDR3 is TGTGCCTCTTTCGACCCAGCGGGAGTCAATGAGCAGTTCTTC. It is translated as CASFDPAGVNEQFF. Supplemented by reference TRBV19 and TRBJ2-1, the full variable domain reads DGGITQSPKYLFRKEGQNVTLSCEQNLNHDAMYWYRQDPGQGLRLIYYSQIVNDFQKGDIAEGYSVSREKKESFPLTVTSAQKNPTAFYLCASFDPAGVNEQFFGPGTRLTVL.

In its sample, this clone was seen once. The V and J genes are TRBV15 and TRBJ2-3; D perhaps matches TRBD2 (5 bases). In germline, CDR1 is LNHNV, CDR2 YYDKDF (reference sequence). This CDR3 is 16 amino acids long. V lost 2 bases, J lost 1 base, and 13 bases lay in between. The CDR3 protein is CATSRPRGSGTDTQYF. The CDR3 DNA reads TGTGCCACCAGCAGACCTCGGGGAAGCGGCACAGATACGCAGTATTTT.

The J gene is TRBJ2-1, the V gene TRBV7-8, with TRBD2 identical over 13 bases. The CDR3 is made up of 16 amino acids. The V and J ends lost 6 bases and 5 bases, in that order; junction bases with no gene match: 7. Germline CDR1 reads SGHVS; CDR2 reads FQNEAQ. CDR3 sequence (DNA): TGTGCCAGCAGTTATGGGACTAGCGGGATCCACAATGAGCAGTTCTTC. Translated, it gives CASSYGTSGIHNEQFF. The full variable domain, with the rest looked up from reference TRBV7-8 and TRBJ2-1, is GAGVSQSPRYKVAKRGQDVALRCDPISGHVSLFWYQQALGQGPEFLTYFQNEAQLDKSGLPSDRFFAERPEGSVSTLKIQRTQQEDSAVYLCASSYGTSGIHNEQFFGPGTRLTVL.

The rearrangement joins TRBV11-3 to TRBJ2-3; D is unclear. Per the germline V gene, CDR1 is SGHNT and CDR2 is YENEEA. V shed 1 base and J shed 3 bases, with 2 bases lying between them. The CDR3 sequence is 12 residues long. The CDR3 DNA reads as TGTGCCAGCAGCTTAGTAACAGATACGCAGTATTTT. Protein: CASSLVTDTQYF. The full variable domain, with the rest looked up from reference TRBV11-3 and TRBJ2-3, is EAGVVQSPRYKIIEKKQPVAFWCNPISGHNTLYWYLQNLGQGPELLIRYENEEAVDDSQLPKDRFSAERLKGVDSTLKIQPAELGDSAVYLCASSLVTDTQYFGPGTRLTVL.

The chain uses TRBV7-9 and TRBJ2-1; either TRBD1 or TRBD2 may supply D (5 bases each). In germline, CDR1 is SEHNR, CDR2 FQNEAQ (reference sequence). This CDR3 has 13 amino acids. Trimming pared 7 bases from V and 9 bases from J, leaving 16 bases between. The CDR3 sequence is CASTLAGGGEQFF. The CDR3 DNA is TGTGCCAGCACCCTAGCTGGTGGGGGTGAGCAGTTCTTC.

V is TRBV28 and J is TRBJ1-5; 8 bases align to TRBD1. Trimming removed 7 bases from V and 4 bases from J; junction bases left unmatched: 9. The V gene's germline CDR1 is MDHEN and CDR2 SYDVKM. The CDR3 runs 15 residues. The CDR3 DNA reads as TGTGCCAGCATTCGAGCCGACAGGGGAAATCAGCCCCAGCATTTT. Translating it yields CASIRADRGNQPQHF.

J is TRBJ2-7 and V is TRBV7-8, with TRBD1 identical over 11 bases. Germline lookup yields CDR1 SGHVS and CDR2 FQNEAQ. V shed 1 base, J shed 2 bases, and the junction held 7 bases outside the gene matches. The CDR3 sequence is 17 residues long. The CDR3: CASSLDTGTGGTYEQYV. As DNA, the CDR3 is TGTGCCAGCAGCTTAGATACCGGGACAGGGGGGACCTACGAGCAGTACGTC.

The CDR3 loop is CASSHQREGPHNEQFF. The CDR3 DNA is TGTGCCAGCAGCCACCAGCGGGAGGGCCCCCACAATGAGCAGTTCTTC. The gene calls are TRBV11-1 and TRBJ2-1; TRBD2 agrees at 10 bases. Germline V CDR1 and CDR2: SGHAT, FQDESV (reference sequence). The CDR3 is 16 amino acids. Trimming at V came to 5 bases and at J to 5 bases, leaving 9 bases not matched to a gene.

This chain connects TRBV5-6 to TRBJ2-2, with D uncertain. Trimming took 4 bases from V and 5 from J, leaving 15 bases between them. CDR3 length: 15 residues. The V gene's germline CDR1 is SGHDT and CDR2 YYEEEE. Here the CDR3 reads CASSPVDVLTGELFF. CDR3 DNA sequence: TGTGCCAGCAGCCCAGTGGACGTCCTGACCGGGGAGCTGTTTTTT.

This chain joins TRBV28 and TRBJ1-4; 9 positions agree with TRBD1. The CDR3 length is 15 residues. V was clipped by 7 bases and J by 6 bases; unmatched bases: 9. The germline V gene has CDR1 MDHEN and CDR2 SYDVKM. DNA for the CDR3: TGTGCCAGCACCCCCGTTGGGACAGGGCATGAAAAACTGTTTTTT. Encoded protein: CASTPVGTGHEKLFF.

The CDR3 loop reads CTSSHIQGENGYTF. Written as DNA, the CDR3 is TGCACCAGCAGCCATATACAGGGGGAAAATGGCTACACCTTC. The rearrangement uses TRBV1 and TRBJ1-2; the table names TRBD1, a call not compared with the DNA. TRBV1 is given as a pseudogene. CDR3 length: 14 amino acids.

This chain joins TRBV11-3 and TRBJ1-1; D gene unclear. CDR3 length: 14 residues. Trimming cost V 1 base and J 1 base, with 7 bases left between them. CDR1 SGHNT and CDR2 YENEEA come from the germline V gene. CDR3 protein: CASSLGRGNTEAFF. Here the CDR3 DNA reads TGTGCCAGCAGCTTAGGGCGGGGGAACACTGAAGCTTTCTTT.

The V and J genes are TRBV27 and TRBJ2-7; TRBD1 might be the D (5 bases). Trimming stripped 3 bases from V and 9 bases from J, with 18 bases between. This CDR3 has 14 residues. Germline values: CDR1 MNHEY, CDR2 SMNVEV (reference sequence). The CDR3 protein is CASSFGQGVVRQYF. The CDR3 nucleotides read TGTGCCAGCAGTTTCGGGCAGGGTGTTGTAAGGCAGTACTTC.

The table lists this clone with a few counts. The chain recombines TRBV21-1 with TRBJ2-7; the D call of TRBD2 is as the table states it, not checked on the DNA. TRBV21-1 is noted as a pseudogene. The CDR3 consists of 11 residues. The CDR3 loop is CASRKRSEQYV. The CDR3 coding sequence is TGTGCCAGCCGAAAACGGAGCGAGCAGTACGTC.